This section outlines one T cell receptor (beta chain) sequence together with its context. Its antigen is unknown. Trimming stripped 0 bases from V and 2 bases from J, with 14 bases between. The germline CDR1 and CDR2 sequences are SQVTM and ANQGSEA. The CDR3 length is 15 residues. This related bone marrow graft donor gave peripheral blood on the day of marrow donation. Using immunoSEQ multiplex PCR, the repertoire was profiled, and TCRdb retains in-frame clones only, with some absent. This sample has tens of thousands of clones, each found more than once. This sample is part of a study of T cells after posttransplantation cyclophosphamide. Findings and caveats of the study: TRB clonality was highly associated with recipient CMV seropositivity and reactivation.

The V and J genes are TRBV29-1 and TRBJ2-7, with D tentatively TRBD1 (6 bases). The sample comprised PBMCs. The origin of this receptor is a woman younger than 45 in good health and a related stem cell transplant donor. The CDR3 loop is CSVEDEGRGPYEQYF. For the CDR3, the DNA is TGCAGCGTTGAAGATGAAGGCAGGGGCCCCTACGAGCAGTACTTC.